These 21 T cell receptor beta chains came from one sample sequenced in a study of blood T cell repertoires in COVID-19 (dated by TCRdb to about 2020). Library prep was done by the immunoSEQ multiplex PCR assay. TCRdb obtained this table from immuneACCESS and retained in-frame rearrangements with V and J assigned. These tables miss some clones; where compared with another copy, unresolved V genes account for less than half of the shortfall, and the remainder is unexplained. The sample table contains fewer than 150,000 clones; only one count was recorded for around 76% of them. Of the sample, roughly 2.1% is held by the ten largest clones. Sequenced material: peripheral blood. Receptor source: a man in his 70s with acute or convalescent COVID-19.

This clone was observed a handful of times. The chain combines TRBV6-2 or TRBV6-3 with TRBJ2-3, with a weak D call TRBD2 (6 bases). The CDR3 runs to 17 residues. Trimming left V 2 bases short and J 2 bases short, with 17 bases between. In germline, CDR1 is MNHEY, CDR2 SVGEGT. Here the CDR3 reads CASSYPSSEDATDTQYF. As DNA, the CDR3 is TGTGCCAGCAGTTACCCCTCTAGCGAAGACGCCACAGATACGCAGTATTTT.

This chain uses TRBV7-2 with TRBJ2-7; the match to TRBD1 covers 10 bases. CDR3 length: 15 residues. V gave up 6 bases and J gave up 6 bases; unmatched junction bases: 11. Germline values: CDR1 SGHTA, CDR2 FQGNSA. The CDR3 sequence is CASSPYDRGHSEQYF. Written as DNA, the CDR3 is TGTGCCAGCAGTCCCTATGACAGGGGGCATTCCGAGCAGTACTTC.

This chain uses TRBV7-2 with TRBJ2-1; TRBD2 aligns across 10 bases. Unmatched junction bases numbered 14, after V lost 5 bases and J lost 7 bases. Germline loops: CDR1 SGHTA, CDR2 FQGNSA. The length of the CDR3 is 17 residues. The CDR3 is CASSASTSGETGNEQFF. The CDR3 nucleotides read TGTGCCAGCAGCGCGAGTACTAGCGGGGAGACAGGGAATGAGCAGTTCTTC.

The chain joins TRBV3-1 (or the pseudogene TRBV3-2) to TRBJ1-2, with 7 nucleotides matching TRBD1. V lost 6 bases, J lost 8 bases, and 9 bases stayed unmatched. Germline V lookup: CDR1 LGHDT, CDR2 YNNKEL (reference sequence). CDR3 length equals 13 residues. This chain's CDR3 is CASSPTGFDGYTF. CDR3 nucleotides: TGTGCCAGCAGTCCGACAGGGTTTGACGGCTACACCTTC.

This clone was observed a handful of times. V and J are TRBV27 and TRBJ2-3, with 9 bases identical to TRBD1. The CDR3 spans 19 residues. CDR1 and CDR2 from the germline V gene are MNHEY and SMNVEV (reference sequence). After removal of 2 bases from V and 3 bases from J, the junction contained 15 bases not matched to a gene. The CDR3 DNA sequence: TGTGCCAGCAGTTTAAAGTCTTCTCGAGGGACAGGGAGAACAGATACGCAGTATTTT. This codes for CASSLKSSRGTGRTDTQYF.

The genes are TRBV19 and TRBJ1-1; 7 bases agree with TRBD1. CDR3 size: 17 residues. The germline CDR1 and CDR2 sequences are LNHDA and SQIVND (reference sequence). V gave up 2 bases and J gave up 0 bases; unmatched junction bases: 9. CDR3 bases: TGTGCCAGTAGTATACGAACAGGGGATGGGGTGAACACTGAAGCTTTCTTT. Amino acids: CASSIRTGDGVNTEAFF.

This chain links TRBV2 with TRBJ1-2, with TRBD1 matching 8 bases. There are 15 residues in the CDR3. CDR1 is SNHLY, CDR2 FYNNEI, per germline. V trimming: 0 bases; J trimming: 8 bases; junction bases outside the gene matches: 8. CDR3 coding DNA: TGTGCCAGCAGTGAAGCGCTCCTGGGACAGGCCGGCTACACCTTC. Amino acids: CASSEALLGQAGYTF.

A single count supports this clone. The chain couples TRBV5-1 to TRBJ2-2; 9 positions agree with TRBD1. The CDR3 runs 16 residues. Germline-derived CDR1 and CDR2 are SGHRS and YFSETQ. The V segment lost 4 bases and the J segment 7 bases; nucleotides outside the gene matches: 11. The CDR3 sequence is CASSAHYRGLSGELFF. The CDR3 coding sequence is TGCGCCAGCAGCGCCCACTACAGGGGGCTGAGCGGGGAGCTGTTTTTT.

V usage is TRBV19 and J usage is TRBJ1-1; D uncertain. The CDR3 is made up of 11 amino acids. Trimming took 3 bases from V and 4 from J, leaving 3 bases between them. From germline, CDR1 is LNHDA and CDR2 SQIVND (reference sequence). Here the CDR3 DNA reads TGTGCCAGTAGTATCATCACTGAAGCTTTCTTT. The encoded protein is CASSIITEAFF.

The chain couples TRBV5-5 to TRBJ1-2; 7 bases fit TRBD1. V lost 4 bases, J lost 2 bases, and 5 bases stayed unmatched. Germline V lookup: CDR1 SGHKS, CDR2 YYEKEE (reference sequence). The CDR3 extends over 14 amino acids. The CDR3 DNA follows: TGTGCCAGCAGCGATTACAGGGGCAACTATGGCTACACCTTC. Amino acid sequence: CASSDYRGNYGYTF. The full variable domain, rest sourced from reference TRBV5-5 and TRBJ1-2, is DAGVTQSPTHLIKTRGQQVTLRCSPISGHKSVSWYQQVLGQGPQFIFQYYEKEERGRGNFPDRFSARQFPNYSSELNVNALLLGDSALYLCASSDYRGNYGYTFGSGTRLTVV.

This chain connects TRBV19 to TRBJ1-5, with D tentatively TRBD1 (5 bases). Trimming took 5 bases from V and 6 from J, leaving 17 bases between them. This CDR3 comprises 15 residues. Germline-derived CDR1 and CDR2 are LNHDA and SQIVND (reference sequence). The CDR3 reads CASSGGGTWGQPQHF. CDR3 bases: TGTGCCAGTAGTGGCGGCGGGACGTGGGGTCAGCCCCAGCATTTT.

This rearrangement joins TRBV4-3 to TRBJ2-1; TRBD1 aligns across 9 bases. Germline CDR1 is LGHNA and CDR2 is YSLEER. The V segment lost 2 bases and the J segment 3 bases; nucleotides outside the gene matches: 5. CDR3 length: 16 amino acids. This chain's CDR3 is CASSQTDRGVYNEQFF. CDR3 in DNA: TGCGCCAGCAGCCAAACTGACAGGGGGGTCTACAATGAGCAGTTCTTC.

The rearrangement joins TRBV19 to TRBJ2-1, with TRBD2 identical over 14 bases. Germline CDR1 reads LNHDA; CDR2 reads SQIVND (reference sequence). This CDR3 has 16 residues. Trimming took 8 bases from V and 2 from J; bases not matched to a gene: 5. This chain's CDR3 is CASDRTSGGTYNEQFF. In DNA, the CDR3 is TGTGCCAGTGATCGGACTAGCGGGGGGACCTACAATGAGCAGTTCTTC.

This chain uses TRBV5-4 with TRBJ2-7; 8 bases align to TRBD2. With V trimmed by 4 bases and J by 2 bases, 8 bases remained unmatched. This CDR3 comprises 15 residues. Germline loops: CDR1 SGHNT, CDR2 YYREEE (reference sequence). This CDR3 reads CASSPGLGAPYEQYF. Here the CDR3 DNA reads TGTGCCAGCAGCCCGGGACTAGGGGCCCCCTACGAGCAGTACTTC.

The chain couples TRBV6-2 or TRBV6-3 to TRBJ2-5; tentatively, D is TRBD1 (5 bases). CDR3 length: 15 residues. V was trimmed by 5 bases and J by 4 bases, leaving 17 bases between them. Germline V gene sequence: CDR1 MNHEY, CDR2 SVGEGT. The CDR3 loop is CASSPHVTGGETQYF. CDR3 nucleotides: TGTGCCAGCAGTCCACATGTTACAGGCGGAGAGACCCAGTACTTC.

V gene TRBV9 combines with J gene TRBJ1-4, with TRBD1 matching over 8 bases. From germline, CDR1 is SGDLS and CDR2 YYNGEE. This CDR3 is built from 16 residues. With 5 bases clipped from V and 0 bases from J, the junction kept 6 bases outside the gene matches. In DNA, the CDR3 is TGTGCCAGCAGAGAAGGACAGGGTGCAACTAATGAAAAACTGTTTTTT. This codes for CASREGQGATNEKLFF.

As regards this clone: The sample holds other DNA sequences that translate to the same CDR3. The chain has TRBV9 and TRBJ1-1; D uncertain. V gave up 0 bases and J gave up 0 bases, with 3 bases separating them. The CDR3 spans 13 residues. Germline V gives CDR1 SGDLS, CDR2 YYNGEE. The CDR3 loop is CASSVAVNTEAFF. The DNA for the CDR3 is TGTGCCAGCAGCGTAGCAGTGAACACTGAAGCTTTCTTT. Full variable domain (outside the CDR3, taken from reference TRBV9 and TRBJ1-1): DSGVTQTPKHLITATGQRVTLRCSPRSGDLSVYWYQQSLDQGLQFLIQYYNGEERAKGNILERFSAQQFPDLHSELNLSSLELGDSALYFCASSVAVNTEAFFGQGTRLTVV.

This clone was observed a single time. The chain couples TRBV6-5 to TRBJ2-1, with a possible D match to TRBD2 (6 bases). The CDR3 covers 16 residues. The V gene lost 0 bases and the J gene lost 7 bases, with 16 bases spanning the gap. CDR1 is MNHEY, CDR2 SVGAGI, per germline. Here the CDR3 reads CASSYSGLPGRNEQFF. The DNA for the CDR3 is TGTGCCAGCAGTTACTCGGGACTTCCGGGACGAAATGAGCAGTTCTTC.

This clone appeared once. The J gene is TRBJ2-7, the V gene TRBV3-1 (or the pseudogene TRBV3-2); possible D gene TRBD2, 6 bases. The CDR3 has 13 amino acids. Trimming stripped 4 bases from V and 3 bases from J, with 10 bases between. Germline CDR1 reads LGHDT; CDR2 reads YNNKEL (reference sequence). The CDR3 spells CASSPSEGYEQYF. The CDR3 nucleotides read TGTGCCAGCAGCCCCTCGGAGGGCTACGAGCAGTACTTC.

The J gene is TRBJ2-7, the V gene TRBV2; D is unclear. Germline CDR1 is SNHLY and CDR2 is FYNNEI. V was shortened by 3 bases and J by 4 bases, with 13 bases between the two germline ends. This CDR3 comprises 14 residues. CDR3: CASSELETPYEQYF. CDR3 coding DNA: TGTGCCAGCAGTGAGTTAGAGACACCTTACGAGCAGTACTTC.

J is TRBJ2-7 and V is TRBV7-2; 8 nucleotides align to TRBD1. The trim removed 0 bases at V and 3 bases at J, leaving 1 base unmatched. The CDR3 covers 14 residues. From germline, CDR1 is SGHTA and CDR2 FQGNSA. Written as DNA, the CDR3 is TGTGCCAGCAGCTTAGCGACAGGGGACTACGAGCAGTACTTC. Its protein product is CASSLATGDYEQYF.